The present T cell receptor beta chain was sequenced within a study of TIL therapy for anti-PD-1-resistant metastatic lung cancer. Germline V gene lookup returns CDR1 SQVTM and CDR2 ANQGSEA. Trimming shortened V by 4 bases and J by 2 bases, and 13 bases separated the two germline ends. This CDR3 is 14 amino acids long. The immunoSEQ assay was v3. Libraries were sequenced to approximately 2 million read pairs (survey) or roughly 4.5-6.5 million (deep). Libraries were prepared by immunoSEQ multiplex PCR; TCRdb keeps only in-frame clonotypes and omits some of them. The profile shows about 43,000 clones, roughly 85% of them singletons. Time point described: pre-treatment sample, taken before nivolumab and TIL therapy. Turning to this clone: The antigen is undetermined.

Study-wide results and limits: Patients were highly selected, enriched for treatment-naive, never-smoker and oncogene-addicted cases.

The clonotype was recovered from a man aged 65-85 years with non-small cell lung cancer. Sequenced here: blood, sampled at baseline. The chain couples TRBV29-1 to TRBJ2-3, with no clear D. The CDR3 DNA is TGCAGCGTTGGGCCGACTGGGCACACAGATACGCAGTATTTT. This encodes CSVGPTGHTDTQYF.